The present entry profiles one T cell receptor (beta chain) with its context. The sample comes from a study of cytomegalovirus exposure and HLA in healthy donors. V lost 2 bases to trimming and J lost 2 bases, with 10 bases between them. The CDR3 loop spans 15 amino acids. Germline loops: CDR1 MDHEN, CDR2 SYDVKM. With 60 Vbeta and 13 Jbeta primers, the PCR was carried out. Original methodology: Per a later analysis, the number of unique TCR beta chains was 75 million to 90 million, of which roughly 9.9 million were shared. Sequencing was performed with immunoSEQ multiplex PCR; in TCRdb, only in-frame clones are kept and a portion is missing. The D gene and trimming were derived from the DNA, and the V and J assignments and clone size from that table. The sample consists of tens of thousands of clones, 65% to 75% of them appearing once.

The chain recombines TRBV28 with TRBJ1-5, with D possibly matching TRBD1 (5 bases). The sequencing input was PBMCs. The clonotype was recovered from a man aged 40-50 years in good health and CMV-seropositive. CDR3 residues: CASSLGGEGNQPQHF. The CDR3 DNA is TGTGCCAGCAGTTTAGGAGGGGAGGGCAATCAGCCCCAGCATTTT.